This T cell receptor (beta chain) was documented in a study of blood T cell repertoires in COVID-19 (TCRdb year 2020). As for the study more broadly: The collaborator samples originated in the United States, Italy and Spain and spanned the acute and convalescent phases of COVID-19. A de-identified subject ID, COVID-19 status, age in years and sex were almost always included in the sample metadata. Deeply sampled blood TCRbeta repertoires from subjects exposed to, actively infected with, or recovered from COVID-19 were included in the dataset. HLA class I and class II types, where available, came from metadata supplied by the sample provider rather than from assay-based typing. Samples came from the ongoing ImmuneRACE study (first 160 participants) plus 1,254 subjects from 6 global collaborators. The prospective study material was composed of cDNA or gDNA derived from T cells, B-cell-depleted T cells, or PBMCs. The repertoires were released in a freely available public database meant as a resource for research on the immune response to SARS-CoV-2. Broad study findings and their caveats: How much clinical and demographic metadata was included differed by source and by participant, and the metadata was provided uncurated.

The immunoSEQ Assay, a bias-controlled multiplex PCR, was used to amplify TCRbeta CDR3 regions from genomic DNA. The authors processed their data as follows. The number of nucleated cells in each sample was estimated from the amplification of reference gene primers within the assay. Sequence reads were collapsed and filtered to measure the absolute abundance of every unique TCRbeta CDR3 rearrangement. For each sample, productive Simpson clonality was calculated as the square root of Simpson's diversity index over productive rearrangements. Here the immuneACCESS table is served through TCRdb, limited to in-frame sequences with V and J called. Missing clones are a known gap in these copies; in checked studies unresolved V genes cover under half, and the rest lacks a known reason. D and trimming were read from the DNA, whereas the V and J calls and clone size are those reported in that table. A total of over 150,000 clones appear in this sample, around 74% of them only once. The ten largest clonotypes hold about 4% of the sample.

Whole blood was collected in K2EDTA tubes by collaborating institutions according to the institutions' own protocols. For TCRbeta analysis, collaborators shipped samples in one of three forms: frozen whole blood, isolated PBMCs, or DNA extracted from either of those sample types. As regards this clone: Its antigen has not been determined. Per-nucleotide qualities are absent, and no much larger clonotype sits a single base away.

Trimming takes 0 bases from V and 4 bases from J, and the germline ends sit 13 bases apart. In the germline V gene (reference sequence), CDR1 corresponds to GTSNPN and CDR2 to SVGIG. The CDR3 holds 16 amino acids from the cysteine to the phenylalanine. Here the CDR3 DNA is all that survives: 48 bases in frame from base 1. The TCR comes from a woman of 80 years or more with acute or convalescent COVID-19. Sequenced: peripheral blood. The rearrangement combines TRBV30 with TRBJ1-6, and possibly TRBD1, on 5 matching bases. The nucleotide sequence reads TGTGCCTGGAGTGTAGGAGGGGCCGGTTATAATTCACCCCTCCACTTT. This gives the protein CAWSVGGAGYNSPLHF.